These 18 T cell receptor beta chains were sequenced from one sample in a study of memory CD4+ T cells and cytomegalovirus serostatus. Single viable CD3+CD4+CD8-CD45RO+ cells were sorted as the memory CD4+ T cells. TCRdb's table, derived via immunoSEQ multiplex PCR, lists solely in-frame clones and lacks some. The repertoire holds around 88,000 clones, with 80% as singletons. Sequences were obtained from memory CD4+ T cells from blood. The origin of the receptors is an adult in good health and CMV-seropositive.

The CDR3 is CASNHRASAYEQYF. CDR3 bases: TGTGCCAGTAATCACAGGGCATCCGCCTACGAGCAGTACTTC. The chain combines TRBV6-1 with TRBJ2-7; D is perhaps TRBD1 (6 bases). CDR3 length: 14 residues. With 9 bases removed from V and 2 bases from J, the gap between germline ends came to 17 bases. Germline loops: CDR1 MNHNS, CDR2 SASEGT.

This clone was observed a handful of times. J is TRBJ2-3 and V is TRBV30; D possibly corresponds to TRBD1 (5 bases). The CDR3 covers 14 residues. Germline values: CDR1 GTSNPN, CDR2 SVGIG (reference sequence). V was cut by 5 bases and J by 0 bases, with 12 bases left in between. CDR3 bases: TGTGCCTGGGTCCCGCAGGGCAGCACAGATACGCAGTATTTT. Translated: CAWVPQGSTDTQYF.

The chain uses TRBV2 and TRBJ1-2, with 10 positions matching TRBD1. V dropped 4 bases and J dropped 5; count of bases not matched to a gene: 4. Per germline, CDR1 SNHLY and CDR2 FYNNEI. The CDR3 sequence is 14 residues long. The CDR3 loop is CASSVTGGNYGYTF. The DNA for the CDR3 is TGTGCCAGCAGTGTGACAGGGGGCAATTATGGCTACACCTTC.

This chain links TRBV5-6 with TRBJ2-1; 11 bases are a match to TRBD2. The V gene end was trimmed by 2 bases and the J gene end by 5 bases; junction bases not matched to a gene: 3. Germline V gene lookup returns CDR1 SGHDT and CDR2 YYEEEE. This CDR3 spans 15 amino acids. The CDR3 is CASSFSGRANNEQFF. DNA of the CDR3: TGTGCCAGCAGCTTTAGCGGGAGGGCAAACAATGAGCAGTTCTTC. Supplemented by reference TRBV5-6 and TRBJ2-1, the full variable domain reads DAGVTQSPTHLIKTRGQQVTLRCSPKSGHDTVSWYQQALGQGPQFIFQYYEEEERQRGNFPDRFSGHQFPNYSSELNVNALLLGDSALYLCASSFSGRANNEQFFGPGTRLTVL.

The rearrangement links TRBV9 to TRBJ2-7, with 7 bases fitting TRBD1. V shed 4 bases, J shed 3 bases, and the junction held 13 bases outside the gene matches. Germline V lookup: CDR1 SGDLS, CDR2 YYNGEE. This CDR3 spans 16 amino acids. The CDR3 protein is CASSPNLGQADYEQYF. In DNA, the CDR3 is TGTGCCAGCAGCCCCAATTTAGGACAGGCGGACTACGAGCAGTACTTC.

V and J are TRBV7-8 and TRBJ1-3; no clear D. CDR3 length: 13 residues. Looked up from germline, CDR1 is SGHVS and CDR2 is FQNEAQ. The V end was cut by 1 base, the J end by 3 bases, with 4 bases between. The CDR3 loop is CASSLVGGNTIYF. The CDR3 DNA sequence: TGTGCCAGCAGCTTAGTGGGTGGAAACACCATATATTTT.

The rearrangement links TRBV18 to TRBJ2-7; D is perhaps TRBD1 or TRBD2 (6 bases each). This CDR3 region has 14 residues. The V and J ends lost 2 bases and 1 base respectively, with 9 bases between them. The germline V gene has CDR1 KGHSH and CDR2 LQKENI. The CDR3 DNA reads as TGTGCCAGCTCACCAACAGGGAGGTCCTACGAGCAGTACTTC. Translation gives CASSPTGRSYEQYF.

This clone has just a few counts. The chain joins TRBV4-2 to TRBJ2-3; 11 bases fit TRBD2. This CDR3 is 17 amino acids long. The ends lost 1 base at V and 7 bases at J; junction bases unmatched: 10. Germline V gene sequence: CDR1 LGHNA, CDR2 YNFKEQ. CDR3 DNA: TGTGCCAGCAGCCAAGTCGGAACTAGCGGGAGTAGGAATACGCAGTATTTT. Amino acid sequence: CASSQVGTSGSRNTQYF.

The gene calls are TRBV5-4 and TRBJ2-7, with D unclear. Germline V gene data show CDR1 as SGHNT and CDR2 as YYREEE (reference sequence). Trimming shortened V by 4 bases and J by 7 bases, and 9 bases separated the two germline ends. This CDR3 region has 11 residues. The CDR3: CASSRQGEQYF. The DNA for the CDR3 is TGTGCCAGCAGCCGGCAAGGAGAGCAGTACTTC.

This chain joins TRBV4-3 and TRBJ1-4; 10 positions match TRBD1. The germline V gene has CDR1 LGHNA and CDR2 YSLEER. With V trimmed by 1 base and J by 7 bases, 6 bases remained unmatched. This CDR3 comprises 16 residues. The CDR3 nucleotides read TGCGCCAGCAGCCAAGGGGACAGGGGAGGATTTGAAAAACTGTTTTTT. It codes for CASSQGDRGGFEKLFF.

This sequence joins TRBV7-9 and TRBJ2-3; 11 bases match TRBD2. V shed 1 base, J shed 3 bases, and the junction held 6 bases outside the gene matches. The CDR3 is made up of 17 amino acids. Germline V gene data show CDR1 as SEHNR and CDR2 as FQNEAQ (reference sequence). CDR3 region: CASSLGETSGDTDTQYF. The CDR3 DNA reads TGTGCCAGCAGCTTAGGAGAGACTAGCGGGGATACAGATACGCAGTATTTT.

The gene calls are TRBV11-2 and TRBJ2-2; 7 bases line up with TRBD2. This CDR3 is 15 amino acids long. Germline V gene data show CDR1 as SGHAT and CDR2 as FQNNGV. V was pared by 5 bases and J by 4 bases, with 7 bases of the junction left unmatched. This CDR3 is CASSQGGGGTGELFF. CDR3 sequence (DNA): TGTGCCAGCAGCCAAGGTGGGGGGGGCACCGGGGAGCTGTTTTTT. The full variable domain, in which reference TRBV11-2 and TRBJ2-2 provide the parts outside the CDR3, is EAGVAQSPRYKIIEKRQSVAFWCNPISGHATLYWYQQILGQGPKLLIQFQNNGVVDDSQLPKDRFSAERLKGVDSTLKIQPAKLEDSAVYLCASSQGGGGTGELFFGEGSRLTVL.

The chain uses TRBV10-3 and TRBJ1-5; no reliable D call. Germline CDR1 reads ENHRY; CDR2 reads SYGVKD. This CDR3 is 13 amino acids long. With 6 bases removed from V and 3 bases from J, the gap between germline ends came to 9 bases. This CDR3 reads CAISPSYNQPQHF. Here the CDR3 DNA reads TGTGCCATCAGCCCCTCGTACAATCAGCCCCAGCATTTT.

This chain uses TRBV5-6 with TRBJ2-7; 7 bases line up with TRBD1. Trimming took 2 bases from V and 3 from J; bases not matched to a gene: 5. The CDR3 extends over 14 amino acids. Germline CDR1 reads SGHDT; CDR2 reads YYEEEE. The CDR3 nucleotides read TGTGCCAGCAGCTTCTGGGACAGACACTACGAGCAGTACTTC. This gives the protein CASSFWDRHYEQYF.

The genes are TRBV2 and TRBJ1-2, with 7 bases that match TRBD1. Looked up from germline, CDR1 is SNHLY and CDR2 is FYNNEI. J gave up 2 bases and V 6 bases, and 9 bases lay outside the gene matches. CDR3 length: 15 residues. This chain's CDR3 is CASRLQGLPNYGYTF. The CDR3 DNA is TGTGCCAGCAGATTACAGGGGTTGCCGAACTATGGCTACACCTTC.

The V gene is TRBV5-1, the J gene TRBJ2-7; weak D call: TRBD2 (5 bases). This CDR3 has 12 amino acids. CDR1 is SGHRS, CDR2 YFSETQ, per germline. V dropped 4 bases and J dropped 2 bases, with 7 bases sitting between them. CDR3 sequence: CASSEGPYEQYF. CDR3 coding DNA: TGCGCCAGCAGCGAGGGCCCCTACGAGCAGTACTTC.

The chain combines TRBV5-1 with TRBJ1-3; TRBD1 agrees at 9 bases. CDR3 length: 16 residues. The V gene end was trimmed by 4 bases and the J gene end by 8 bases; junction bases not matched to a gene: 13. Germline lookup yields CDR1 SGHRS and CDR2 YFSETQ. The DNA of the CDR3 is TGCGCCAGCAGCCTCGGAGGGACAGGGCAGAGGGACACCATATATTTT. Translation: CASSLGGTGQRDTIYF.

The CDR3 region is CAWSLDRETQYF. In DNA form, the CDR3 reads TGTGCCTGGAGTTTGGACAGGGAGACCCAGTACTTC. The rearrangement links TRBV30 to TRBJ2-5; 7 bases line up with TRBD1. Germline loops: CDR1 GTSNPN, CDR2 SVGIG (reference sequence). The junction had 2 bases not matched to a gene; V was cut back by 2 bases and J by 5 bases. This CDR3 has 12 amino acids.